This T cell receptor beta chain was identified in a study of blood T cell repertoires in COVID-19. Across the study: Acute and convalescent COVID-19 specimens originated in the United States, Italy and Spain. In each case, the material was cDNA or gDNA derived from T cells, B-cell-depleted T cells, or PBMCs.

Original analysis: The authors estimated nucleated cell counts from reference gene primer amplification. Assay: immunoSEQ multiplex PCR; the TCRdb copy retains only in-frame clones and omits some. The V and J calls and the clone size are those of that table, but D and trimming were determined from the DNA. The table includes 300,000 or so clones, around 85% detected once. The CDR3 is 14 residues long. Germline lookup yields CDR1 MNHEY and CDR2 SMNVEV (reference sequence). Trimming took off 2 bases at V and 0 bases at J, with 8 bases between the two ends. The clonotype comes from a woman between 45 and 60 years old with active or convalescent COVID-19. Sequenced input: peripheral blood. The rearrangement links TRBV27 to TRBJ2-7; the D is unclear. The CDR3 loop is CASSLVSGSYEQYF. CDR3 bases: TGTGCCAGCAGTTTAGTTTCGGGCTCCTACGAGCAGTACTTC.